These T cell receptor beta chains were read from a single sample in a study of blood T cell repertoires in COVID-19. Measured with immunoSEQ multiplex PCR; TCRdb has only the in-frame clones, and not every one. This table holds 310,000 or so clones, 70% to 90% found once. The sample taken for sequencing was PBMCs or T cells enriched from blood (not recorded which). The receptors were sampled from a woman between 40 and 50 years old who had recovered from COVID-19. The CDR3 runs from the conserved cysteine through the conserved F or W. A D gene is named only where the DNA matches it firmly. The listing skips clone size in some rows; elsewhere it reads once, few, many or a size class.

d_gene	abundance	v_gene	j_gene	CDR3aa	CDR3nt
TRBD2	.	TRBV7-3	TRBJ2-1	CASSSSGTSGRSDEQFF	TGTGCCAGCAGCTCATCCGGGACTAGCGGGCGTAGCGATGAGCAGTTCTTC
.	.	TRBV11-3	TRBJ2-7	CASSLVGDSGEQYF	TGTGCCAGCAGCTTAGTCGGGGACTCGGGCGAGCAGTACTTC
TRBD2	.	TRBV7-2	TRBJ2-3	CASSRTGTSAVGSADTQYF	TGTGCCAGCAGCCGGACGGGGACTAGCGCCGTTGGGAGCGCAGATACGCAGTATTTT
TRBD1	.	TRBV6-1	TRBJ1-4	CASSGRTGGVFGTNEKLFF	TGTGCCAGCAGTGGAAGGACAGGGGGGGTGTTTGGAACTAATGAAAAACTGTTTTTT
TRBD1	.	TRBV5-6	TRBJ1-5	CASSLGTGGWGNQPQHF	TGTGCCAGCAGCTTGGGTACAGGGGGCTGGGGCAATCAGCCCCAGCATTTT
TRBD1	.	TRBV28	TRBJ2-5	CATGYVKGQGTETQYF	TGTGCCACCGGATACGTTAAGGGACAGGGGACGGAGACCCAGTACTTC
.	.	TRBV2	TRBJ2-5	CASSEDRGAGETQYF	TGTGCCAGCAGTGAAGACCGGGGTGCCGGAGAGACCCAGTACTTC
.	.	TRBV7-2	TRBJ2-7	CASSLEQGRSRTYEQYF	TGTGCCAGCAGCTTAGAGCAGGGTCGCTCTAGGACCTACGAGCAGTACTTC
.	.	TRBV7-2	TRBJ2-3	CASSLGGADTQYF	TGTGCCAGCAGCCTCGGAGGGGCAGATACGCAGTATTTT
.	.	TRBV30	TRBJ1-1	CAWRSAGKAFF	TGTGCCTGGAGATCGGCAGGGAAAGCTTTCTTT
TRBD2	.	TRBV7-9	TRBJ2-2	CASSPPSGGRTGELFF	TGTGCCAGCAGTCCCCCCAGCGGGGGTCGGACCGGGGAGCTGTTTTTT
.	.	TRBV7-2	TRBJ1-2	CASSLEGTFYGYTF	TGTGCCAGCAGCTTAGAAGGGACATTCTATGGCTACACCTTC
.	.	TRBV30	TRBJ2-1	CAWSVQGQPYNEQFF	TGTGCCTGGAGTGTGCAGGGTCAGCCCTACAATGAGCAGTTCTTC
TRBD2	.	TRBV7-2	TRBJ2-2	CASSLAGPRNTGELFF	TGTGCCAGCAGTCTAGCGGGTCCCCGGAACACCGGGGAGCTGTTTTTT
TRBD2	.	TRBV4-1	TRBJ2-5	CASSPLGLAHVETQYF	TGCGCCAGCAGCCCGTTGGGACTAGCCCACGTAGAGACCCAGTACTTC
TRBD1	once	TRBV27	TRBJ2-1	CASSSTGVVGNEQFF	TGTGCCAGCAGTTCAACAGGGGTAGTAGGTAATGAGCAGTTCTTC
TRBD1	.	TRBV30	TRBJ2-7	CAWSVGQGPYEQYF	TGTGCCTGGAGTGTTGGACAGGGACCCTACGAGCAGTACTTC
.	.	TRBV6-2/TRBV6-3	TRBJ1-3	CASSYGSRAGNTIYF	TGTGCCAGCAGTTACGGTTCCAGGGCTGGAAACACCATATATTTT
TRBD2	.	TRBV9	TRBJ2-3	CASSVDSSGVDTQYF	TGTGCCAGCAGCGTAGATTCTAGCGGGGTTGATACGCAGTATTTT
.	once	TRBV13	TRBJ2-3	CASSTTGAYTDTQYF	TGTGCCAGCAGCACGACAGGAGCCTACACAGATACGCAGTATTTT
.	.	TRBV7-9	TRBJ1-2	CASSSPRLGGYTF	TGTGCCAGCAGCTCCCCCCGACTGGGTGGCTACACCTTC
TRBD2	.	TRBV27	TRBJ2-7	CASSLTSGSRSYEQYF	TGTGCCAGCAGTTTAACTAGCGGGAGTAGGTCCTACGAGCAGTACTTC
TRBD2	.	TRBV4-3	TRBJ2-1	CASSQVGLAGIKYYNEQFF	TGCGCCAGCAGCCAAGTTGGACTAGCGGGGATCAAATACTACAATGAGCAGTTCTTC
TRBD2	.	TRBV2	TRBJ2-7	CASSVNSGRAVPYEQYF	TGTGCCAGCAGTGTGAATAGCGGGAGGGCCGTGCCCTACGAGCAGTACTTC
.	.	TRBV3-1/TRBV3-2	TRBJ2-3	CASSLDLELDTQYF	TGTGCCAGCAGCCTAGACCTGGAGCTGGATACGCAGTATTTT
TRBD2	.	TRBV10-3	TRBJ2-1	CAISLADNEQFF	TGTGCCATCAGTCTAGCGGACAATGAGCAGTTCTTC
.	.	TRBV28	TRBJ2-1	CASSPPLISYNEQFF	TGTGCCAGCAGTCCCCCCCTTATCTCCTACAATGAGCAGTTCTTC
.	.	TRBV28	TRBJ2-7	CASTTGQTAPYEQYF	TGTGCCAGCACTACCGGACAGACCGCACCCTACGAGCAGTACTTC
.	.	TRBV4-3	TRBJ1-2	CASSQEGGYGYTF	TGCGCCAGCAGCCAAGAGGGGGGCTATGGCTACACCTTC